The next 30 T cell receptor beta chains were all read from a single sample in a study of blood T cell repertoires in COVID-19. Here immunoSEQ multiplex PCR was the method, and the copy in TCRdb shows in-frame clones only, minus some. Of 250,000 to 300,000 clones in the sample, 88% are singletons; the top ten hold around 2%. The sequenced material came from PBMCs or T cells enriched from blood (not recorded which). Source of these receptors: a woman aged 60-75 years in a cohort exposed to, infected with or recovered from COVID-19 (not recorded which).

The chain couples TRBV19 to TRBJ2-3, with 7 bases identical to TRBD2. The CDR3 is 15 amino acids. Germline V gives CDR1 LNHDA, CDR2 SQIVND (reference sequence). Trimming took 6 bases from V and 0 from J; bases not matched to a gene: 6. CDR3 sequence (DNA): TGTGCCAGTAGACGGGAGGCCGCTAGCACAGATACGCAGTATTTT. As protein: CASRREAASTDTQYF.

This clone showed up just a few times. This chain joins TRBV7-8 and TRBJ1-5, with D possibly TRBD1 on 5 matching bases. The CDR3 sequence is 15 residues long. Germline loops: CDR1 SGHVS, CDR2 FQNEAQ. V shed 0 bases and J shed 6 bases, with 12 bases lying between them. The CDR3 nucleotides are TGTGCCAGCAGCTTAGCGGAGAGGAGGGGTCAGCCCCAGCATTTT. This codes for CASSLAERRGQPQHF.

The chain links TRBV11-2 to TRBJ1-1; D possibly corresponds to TRBD1 (6 bases). This CDR3 spans 14 amino acids. Germline CDR1 reads SGHAT; CDR2 reads FQNNGV. Deletions cut 5 bases from V and 1 base from J, with 11 bases between. CDR3 DNA sequence: TGTGCCAGCAGCCCAAGGACAGAGAACACTGAAGCTTTCTTT. This encodes CASSPRTENTEAFF.

The rearrangement joins TRBV6-2 or TRBV6-3 to TRBJ1-5; D is perhaps TRBD1 (6 bases). Germline-derived CDR1 and CDR2 are MNHEY and SVGEGT. Trimming left V 2 bases short and J 6 bases short, with 17 bases between. The CDR3 covers 16 residues. CDR3 sequence (DNA): TGTGCCAGCAGTTACCTCACGGGGGGCGGGAGTCAGCCCCAGCATTTT. The encoded protein is CASSYLTGGGSQPQHF.

This clone was seen a few times. V gene TRBV24-1 combines with J gene TRBJ2-1; 9 bases are shared with TRBD2. After removal of 6 bases from V and 0 bases from J, the junction contained 29 bases not matched to a gene. Germline CDR1 KGHDR, CDR2 SFDVKD. There are 24 residues in the CDR3. This CDR3 is CATSQSSTGKVLAGALSSYNEQFF. CDR3 coding DNA: TGTGCCACCAGTCAGAGCTCGACAGGGAAGGTGTTAGCGGGAGCCCTCAGCTCCTACAATGAGCAGTTCTTC.

The chain joins TRBV5-8 to TRBJ2-5, with 7 bases fitting TRBD1. The junction had 2 bases not matched to a gene; V was cut back by 0 bases and J by 3 bases. Germline loops: CDR1 SGHTS, CDR2 YDEGEE. CDR3 length: 14 amino acids. The CDR3 sequence is CASSLGQGEETQYF. The CDR3 DNA reads as TGTGCCAGCAGCTTGGGACAGGGCGAAGAGACCCAGTACTTC.

V and J are TRBV9 and TRBJ2-1; TRBD2 matches at 7 bases. The CDR3 has 19 amino acids. V lost 0 bases, J lost 5 bases, and 17 bases stayed unmatched. The germline CDR1 and CDR2 sequences are SGDLS and YYNGEE. The CDR3 nucleotides are TGTGCCAGCAGCGTAGTGGGGTCAGGGATTGGCCTAGCGGACAATGAGCAGTTCTTC. Protein product: CASSVVGSGIGLADNEQFF.

The CDR3 loop reads CASSRAGLAGVDTQYF. CDR3 nucleotide sequence: TGCGCCAGCAGCCGGGCCGGACTAGCGGGAGTTGATACGCAGTATTTT. The chain joins TRBV4-1 to TRBJ2-3; 13 nucleotides align to TRBD2. Losses at the gene ends were 4 bases for V and 6 bases for J; bases not matched to a gene: 7. CDR3 length: 16 residues. The V gene's germline CDR1 is MGHRA and CDR2 YSYEKL.

V and J are TRBV29-1 and TRBJ2-7; 10 nucleotides match TRBD2. This CDR3 has 15 amino acids. Per the germline V gene, CDR1 is SQVTM and CDR2 is ANQGSEA. Trimming cost V 3 bases and J 5 bases; bases outside gene matches: 10. CDR3 DNA: TGCAGCGTTGAGGCTCTAGCGGGAGCTAGAAACGAGCAGTACTTC. This gives the protein CSVEALAGARNEQYF.

The rearrangement joins TRBV5-4 to TRBJ2-3, with TRBD2 matching over 10 bases. Trimming took 0 bases from V and 4 from J; bases not matched to a gene: 5. This CDR3 spans 16 amino acids. Looked up from germline, CDR1 is SGHNT and CDR2 is YYREEE (reference sequence). CDR3 sequence: CASSLEASGGPDTQYF. In DNA, the CDR3 is TGTGCCAGCAGCTTGGAGGCTAGCGGGGGACCAGATACGCAGTATTTT. The entire variable domain, with the rest obtained from reference TRBV5-4 and TRBJ2-3, is as follows: ETGVTQSPTHLIKTRGQQVTLRCSSQSGHNTVSWYQQALGQGPQFIFQYYREEENGRGNFPPRFSGLQFPNYSSELNVNALELDDSALYLCASSLEASGGPDTQYFGPGTRLTVL.

The chain has TRBV19 and TRBJ2-1, with 12 bases lining up with TRBD2. Germline V gene data show CDR1 as LNHDA and CDR2 as SQIVND (reference sequence). There are 20 residues in the CDR3. After removal of 7 bases from V and 3 bases from J, the junction contained 19 bases not matched to a gene. The CDR3 coding sequence is TGTGCCAGTACCTCAACCCCCTTAACTAGCGGGAGGCCGCTCTACAATGAGCAGTTCTTC. It encodes CASTSTPLTSGRPLYNEQFF.

The chain recombines TRBV18 with TRBJ1-3, with D possibly being TRBD1 (5 bases). The CDR3 is 15 amino acids. Germline V CDR1 and CDR2: KGHSH, LQKENI. The V end was cut by 3 bases, the J end by 0 bases, with 9 bases between. The CDR3 is CASSPAGSSGNTIYF. CDR3 sequence (DNA): TGTGCCAGCTCACCCGCAGGGTCCTCTGGAAACACCATATATTTT.

The chain is built from TRBV24-1 and TRBJ1-2, with 9 bases lining up with TRBD1. Germline V gene sequence: CDR1 KGHDR, CDR2 SFDVKD. After removal of 4 bases from V and 6 bases from J, the junction contained 8 bases not matched to a gene. This CDR3 region has 15 residues. The CDR3 sequence: CATSEPGQGQDGYTF. In nucleotides, the CDR3 is TGTGCCACCAGTGAACCGGGACAGGGACAGGATGGCTACACCTTC.

The genes are TRBV6-2 or TRBV6-3 and TRBJ1-1; D gene uncertain. The CDR3 consists of 15 residues. In germline, CDR1 is MNHEY, CDR2 SVGEGT. Trimming removed 0 bases from V and 3 bases from J, with 11 bases in between. The CDR3 spells CASSYSRFADTEAFF. CDR3 DNA sequence: TGTGCCAGCAGTTACTCGAGGTTTGCAGACACTGAAGCTTTCTTT.

The V gene is TRBV28, the J gene TRBJ1-2; 7 nucleotides align to TRBD1. J lost 1 base, V lost 5 bases, and 4 bases had no gene match. CDR3 length equals 14 residues. Germline lookup yields CDR1 MDHEN and CDR2 SYDVKM. The CDR3 is CASSRGQNNYGYTF. The CDR3 DNA reads TGTGCCAGCAGTCGGGGACAGAATAACTATGGCTACACCTTC.

The chain joins TRBV18 to TRBJ2-7; TRBD1 might be the D (6 bases). Looked up from germline, CDR1 is KGHSH and CDR2 is LQKENI. The CDR3 contains 15 residues. V gave up 1 base and J gave up 3 bases, with 13 bases separating them. CDR3 sequence: CASSPLSGTLYEQYF. The CDR3 nucleotides are TGTGCCAGCTCACCACTTTCCGGGACACTCTACGAGCAGTACTTC.

The chain has TRBV5-1 and TRBJ2-2, with 9 bases that match TRBD1. CDR1 SGHRS and CDR2 YFSETQ come from the germline V gene. V was pared by 3 bases and J by 1 base, with 19 bases of the junction left unmatched. CDR3 length equals 21 residues. CDR3 amino acids: CASSSQVPGQGGRGNTGELFF. The CDR3 DNA reads TGCGCCAGCAGCTCTCAGGTTCCGGGACAGGGAGGTAGAGGGAACACCGGGGAGCTGTTTTTT.

This rearrangement joins TRBV1 to TRBJ2-1; the DNA was not compared with TRBD2, the D call given in the table. TRBV1 is a recognized pseudogene. This CDR3 is built from 15 residues. The CDR3 sequence is CTSSTDCDSYNEQFF. Here the CDR3 DNA reads TGCACCAGCAGTACGGACTGTGACTCCTACAATGAGCAGTTCTTC.

J is TRBJ2-2 and V is TRBV5-1; D unresolved. There are 13 residues in the CDR3. Germline CDR1 SGHRS, CDR2 YFSETQ. The V and J ends lost 9 bases and 1 base respectively, with 10 bases between them. CDR3: CATGVGNTGELFF. As DNA, the CDR3 is TGCGCCACCGGAGTGGGGAACACCGGGGAGCTGTTTTTT.

The table lists this clone with a few counts. J is TRBJ1-1 and V is TRBV5-1; TRBD1 might be the D (5 bases). The V end was cut by 3 bases, the J end by 4 bases, with 7 bases between. Looked up from germline, CDR1 is SGHRS and CDR2 is YFSETQ. The CDR3 totals 12 residues. This CDR3 is CASSWQGTEAFF. CDR3 nucleotides: TGCGCCAGCAGCTGGCAGGGCACTGAAGCTTTCTTT.

J is TRBJ2-5 and V is TRBV5-1; 9 nucleotides line up with TRBD1. This CDR3 has 17 residues. CDR1 and CDR2 (germline): SGHRS, YFSETQ. V lost 2 bases to trimming and J lost 9 bases; unmatched junction nucleotides: 17. CDR3 in DNA: TGCGCCAGCAGCTTATCATTTGCGGACAGGGGCGAGCTGGCCCAGTACTTC. Amino acid sequence: CASSLSFADRGELAQYF.

In nucleotides, the CDR3 is TGTGCCAGCAGCGTAGGGACGGGAGAGGGTATTCAGTACTTC. This codes for CASSVGTGEGIQYF. The chain carries TRBV9 and TRBJ2-4; weak D call: TRBD2 (6 bases). Trimming cost V 0 bases and J 10 bases, with 14 bases left between them. The CDR3 sequence is 14 residues long. Germline-derived CDR1 and CDR2 are SGDLS and YYNGEE.

V is TRBV10-3 and J is TRBJ1-6, with D possibly TRBD1 on 5 matching bases. This CDR3 has 14 residues. CDR1 and CDR2 (germline): ENHRY, SYGVKD. The V and J ends lost 6 bases and 7 bases respectively, with 13 bases between them. The CDR3 sequence is CAIRVGAENSPLHF. CDR3 in DNA: TGTGCCATCAGGGTAGGGGCAGAAAATTCACCCCTCCACTTT.

V usage is TRBV10-1 and J usage is TRBJ2-1, with 7 bases lining up with TRBD1. Trimming took 1 base from V and 3 from J; bases not matched to a gene: 9. CDR1 and CDR2 from the germline V gene are WNHNN and SYGVQD (reference sequence). The CDR3 is 17 residues long. This CDR3 reads CASSELGDRDDYNEQFF. The CDR3 bases are TGCGCCAGCAGTGAGTTGGGAGACAGGGACGACTACAATGAGCAGTTCTTC.

The chain joins TRBV6-5 to TRBJ2-3; 8 bases are a match to TRBD2. CDR3 length equals 14 residues. J gave up 2 bases and V 5 bases, and 3 bases lay outside the gene matches. Germline CDR1 is MNHEY and CDR2 is SVGAGI. The CDR3: CASSPGLDTDTQYF. Written as DNA, the CDR3 is TGTGCCAGCAGTCCGGGACTAGACACAGATACGCAGTATTTT.

The chain employs TRBV5-1 and TRBJ2-7; TRBD1 is a possible D gene (5 bases). The CDR3 has 13 amino acids. CDR1 is SGHRS and CDR2 is YFSETQ in the germline V gene. V lost 2 bases and J lost 6, with 12 bases in between. In DNA, the CDR3 is TGCGCCAGCAGCTTCTCAAGACAGACCGAGCAGTACTTC. Residues: CASSFSRQTEQYF.

V and J are TRBV9 and TRBJ2-1; 10 bases are shared with TRBD2. CDR3 length: 16 amino acids. J lost 3 bases, V lost 3 bases, and 6 bases had no gene match. CDR1 is SGDLS and CDR2 is YYNGEE in the germline V gene. The CDR3 nucleotides read TGTGCCAGCAGCGGAACTAGCGGGGCTTTCTACAATGAGCAGTTCTTC. Protein sequence: CASSGTSGAFYNEQFF.

The chain employs TRBV7-2 and TRBJ2-1, with TRBD2 as a possible D gene (6 bases). V lost 4 bases to trimming and J lost 4 bases, with 14 bases between them. CDR3 length: 15 residues. CDR1 SGHTA and CDR2 FQGNSA come from the germline V gene. CDR3 bases: TGTGCCAGCAGCTGGGGACTGGAAAGGTACAATGAGCAGTTCTTC. Protein sequence: CASSWGLERYNEQFF.

The V call is TRBV18, the J call TRBJ1-3; TRBD1 is a possible D gene (6 bases). The V gene lost 3 bases and the J gene lost 1 base, with 10 bases spanning the gap. The CDR3 is made up of 15 amino acids. Looked up from germline, CDR1 is KGHSH and CDR2 is LQKENI. CDR3 coding DNA: TGTGCCAGCTCACCTCAACAGGGATCTGGAAACACCATATATTTT. Translated, it gives CASSPQQGSGNTIYF.

V and J are TRBV27 and TRBJ1-4, with no clear D. CDR3 length: 13 residues. V was cut by 6 bases and J by 3 bases, with 8 bases left in between. Germline loops: CDR1 MNHEY, CDR2 SMNVEV (reference sequence). CDR3 nucleotides: TGTGCCAGCAGCCCTTCTGCTAATGAAAAACTGTTTTTT. Protein sequence: CASSPSANEKLFF.